This T cell receptor (beta chain) was sequenced in a study of cytotoxic CD8 clonotypes in ibrutinib-treated CLL. For TCR beta libraries, about 1.9 micrograms of genomic DNA were obtained from cryopreserved PBMCs. CDR3 length: 15 residues. Per the germline V gene, CDR1 is MGHRA and CDR2 is YSYEKL. V lost 0 bases and J lost 3, with 8 bases in between. Repertoires were generated with immunoSEQ multiplex PCR, while TCRdb's copy carries only in-frame clones and drops some. The data contain about 76,000 clones, around 78% of them singletons. The sequence came from a human donor with chronic lymphocytic leukemia. This material consisted of PBMCs, taken after 24 months of ibrutinib treatment. The rearrangement links TRBV4-1 to TRBJ1-4; D remains unclear. The CDR3 region has the DNA TGCGCCAGCAGCCAAGAAGGCGCCCCTAATGAAAAACTGTTTTTT. It is translated as CASSQEGAPNEKLFF.